Below, 21 T cell receptor beta chains from the same sample are listed, as sequenced in a study of tumor-infiltrating lymphocytes in primary liver carcinoma. The investigators made TCR beta cDNA from approximately 0.5 ug total RNA, using a constant-region primer. Three nested multiplex PCR rounds, a slightly modified ARM-PCR, produced the libraries for TCR beta. TRBV1-TRBV30 forward primers paired with a C-beta reverse primer drove the first two PCR rounds, 10 cycles each. Each CDR3 protein is one row after TCRdb ran MiXCR on the multiplex PCR reads. The sample consists of almost 200,000 distinct CDR3 sequences, around three fifths of them appearing once. Unsorted whole blood yielded blood RNA, and germline DNA was extracted as well. Sample: peripheral blood. The receptors were sampled from a woman between 55 and 75 years old with primary liver carcinoma and hepatitis B virus infection.

As concerns this clonotype: It is likely a read error, because the conserved phenylalanine at the end of the CDR3 is missing. The chain has TRBV11-2 and TRBJ2-7; the match to TRBD2 covers 8 bases. CDR3 size: 14 residues. V lost 7 bases to trimming and J lost 4 bases; unmatched junction nucleotides: 9. Germline V gene lookup returns CDR1 SGHAT and CDR2 FQNNGV. CDR3 sequence (DNA): TGTGCCAGCACCCCGGGAGGGGCACCATACGAGCAGTACCTC. Translation: CASTPGGAPYEQYL.

On this clonotype itself: This sequence may be a read error, since a much larger clone differs from it by one base. The V call is TRBV6-1, the J call TRBJ2-1; D remains unclear. Per germline, CDR1 MNHNS and CDR2 SASEGT. This CDR3 comprises 12 residues. The CDR3 DNA is TGTGCCAGCAGAACACGGTACAATGTGCAGTTCTTC. This gives the protein CASRTRYNVQFF.

On this clonotype: This could be a read error, since a much larger clone is one nucleotide away. The chain has TRBV12-3 or TRBV12-4 and TRBJ1-3; D uncertain. This CDR3 region has 13 residues. The CDR3 region is CASGRAPGDTIYF. The CDR3 nucleotides are TGTGCCAGCGGAAGGGCCCCTGGAGACACCATATATTTT.

The rearrangement joins TRBV30 to TRBJ1-5, with TRBD1 identical over 7 bases. The junction had 2 bases not matched to a gene; V was cut back by 1 base and J by 5 bases. Per germline, CDR1 GTSNPN and CDR2 SVGIG (reference sequence). The CDR3 sequence is 13 residues long. The CDR3 DNA is TGTGCCTGGAGTGGGGACAGTCATCAGCCCCAGCATTTT. Translating gives CAWSGDSHQPQHF.

As regards this clonotype: A much more abundant neighbour one base away suggests this may be a read error. The chain recombines TRBV4-1 with TRBJ2-7; 7 nucleotides line up with TRBD2. Germline-derived CDR1 and CDR2 are MGHRA and YSYEKL. This CDR3 spans 15 amino acids. The CDR3 nucleotides are TGCGCCATCAGCACCTCGGGCGGGAGTTCCTACGAGCAGTACTTC. Translation gives CAISTSGGSSYEQYF.

The rearrangement joins TRBV5-1 to TRBJ2-5, with 8 bases fitting TRBD1. The germline gives CDR1 SGHRS, CDR2 YFSETQ. The CDR3 covers 16 residues. V shed 4 bases and J 2 bases; nucleotides not matched to a gene: 10. CDR3 coding DNA: TGCGCCAGCAGCCCCGCCGGACAGGGTTTTCAAGAGACCCAGTACTTC. Its translation is CASSPAGQGFQETQYF.

The chain has TRBV6-5 and TRBJ2-7, with TRBD2 as a possible D gene (6 bases). V shed 4 bases and J shed 1 base, with 17 bases lying between them. Per the germline V gene, CDR1 is MNHEY and CDR2 is SVGAGI. The CDR3 length is 16 residues. CDR3 nucleotides: TGTGCCAGCAGTTCCCCAAGGACTAACGGGTCCTACGAGCAGTACTTC. Translated, it gives CASSSPRTNGSYEQYF.

The chain is built from TRBV11-2 and TRBJ1-2, with D possibly being TRBD1 (5 bases). Trimming stripped 8 bases from V and 4 bases from J, with 17 bases between. CDR3 length: 14 amino acids. Germline V gives CDR1 SGHAT, CDR2 FQNNGV. The CDR3 reads CASLVGDSVYGYTF. CDR3 DNA: TGTGCCAGCTTAGTTGGGGACTCCGTCTATGGCTACACCTTC.

With regard to this clonotype: An end of the junction differs from the germline gene, which may be a read error. This rearrangement joins TRBV5-1 to TRBJ1-2; TRBD1 agrees at 8 bases. CDR3 size: 17 residues. From germline, CDR1 is SGHRS and CDR2 YFSETQ. The chain's CDR3 is CASSYRSSGTGEYGYAF. CDR3 nucleotides: TGCGCCAGCAGCTACAGATCTTCCGGGACAGGAGAGTATGGCTACGCCTTC.

This clonotype was counted a single time. Mismatch with germline at one junction end may stem from a read error. This chain joins TRBV7-8 and TRBJ2-3; the D gene is possibly TRBD2 (5 bases). The CDR3 loop spans 15 amino acids. Per germline, CDR1 SGHVS and CDR2 FQNEAQ. CDR3 nucleotides: TGTGCTAGCAGCTCCACACGGACTGGTAGGGATACGCAGTATTTT. It codes for CASSSTRTGRDTQYF. The entire variable domain, with the rest obtained from reference TRBV7-8 and TRBJ2-3, is as follows: GAGVSQSPRYKVAKRGQDVALRCDPISGHVSLFWYQQALGQGPEFLTYFQNEAQLDKSGLPSDRFFAERPEGSVSTLKIQRTQQEDSAVYLCASSSTRTGRDTQYFGPGTRLTVL.

On this clonotype itself: With a much larger clone just one base away, this may be a read error. This sequence joins TRBV12-3 or TRBV12-4 and TRBJ2-5; 8 bases match TRBD1. The CDR3 loop spans 15 amino acids. CDR3 region: CDSSPQQGVYKTQYF. DNA for the CDR3: TGTGACAGCAGTCCACAACAGGGGGTATATAAGACCCAGTACTTC.

This chain links TRBV13 with TRBJ2-2, with no clear D. The CDR3 loop spans 15 amino acids. CDR1 is PRHDT, CDR2 FYEKMQ, per germline (reference sequence). V lost 5 bases to trimming and J lost 0 bases, with 10 bases between them. The CDR3 protein is CASSGSQTNTGELFF. The CDR3 DNA sequence: TGTGCCAGCAGCGGGTCCCAAACGAACACCGGGGAGCTGTTTTTT.

This clonotype has a single count. This chain links TRBV7-3 with TRBJ2-3; 16 nucleotides align to TRBD2. V was clipped by 5 bases and J by 6 bases; unmatched bases: 5. This CDR3 is 16 amino acids long. Germline CDR1 SGHTA, CDR2 FQGTGA. CDR3 amino acids: CASSVGTSGRVDTQYF. The CDR3 nucleotides are TGTGCCAGCAGCGTCGGGACTAGCGGGAGGGTTGATACGCAGTATTTT.

As regards this clonotype: The junction departs from the called germline gene at one end, perhaps through a read error. The rearrangement links TRBV29-1 to TRBJ2-7, with D tentatively TRBD2 (7 bases). The CDR3 is made up of 13 amino acids. The V gene's germline CDR1 is SQVTM and CDR2 ANQGSEA. The DNA for the CDR3 is TGCAGGGTTGGGAGGGGGACTGGCTACGAGCAGTACTTC. Translated, it gives CRVGRGTGYEQYF.

This clonotype was seen at least ten times. The gene calls are TRBV6-1 and TRBJ2-1; D might be TRBD2 (6 bases). Germline V gene sequence: CDR1 MNHNS, CDR2 SASEGT. The CDR3 runs to 13 residues. Trimming shortened V by 10 bases and J by 3 bases, and 13 bases separated the two germline ends. The CDR3 nucleotides are TGTGCCACCTATGGGACTTACTACAATGAGCAGTTCTTC. Protein product: CATYGTYYNEQFF.

This sequence joins TRBV5-1 and TRBJ2-1; D gene unclear. V lost 0 bases to trimming and J lost 8 bases, with 15 bases between them. CDR1 and CDR2 (germline): SGHRS, YFSETQ. CDR3 length: 15 amino acids. CDR3 protein: CASSLDGPTTYEQFF. The CDR3 bases are TGCGCCAGCAGCTTGGATGGCCCTACCACATATGAGCAGTTCTTC.

The V and J genes are TRBV5-1 and TRBJ2-6; D uncertain. The CDR3 runs to 14 residues. Trimming shortened V by 3 bases and J by 1 base, and 5 bases separated the two germline ends. Germline V gives CDR1 SGHRS, CDR2 YFSETQ. The CDR3 region is CASSWGSGANVLTF. In nucleotides, the CDR3 is TGCGCCAGCAGCTGGGGATCTGGGGCCAACGTCCTGACTTTC.

In its sample, this clonotype was seen a few times. This chain joins TRBV14 and TRBJ2-1; the match to TRBD2 covers 8 bases. After removal of 7 bases from V and 6 bases from J, the junction contained 8 bases not matched to a gene. The germline CDR1 and CDR2 sequences are SGHDN and FVKESK. The CDR3 loop spans 14 amino acids. The CDR3 DNA follows: TGTGCCAGCACCTATAGCGGGGTTAGCAATGAGCAGTTCTTC. This translates into CASTYSGVSNEQFF.

About this clonotype: This could be a read error, since a much larger clone is one nucleotide away. The chain has TRBV10-3 and TRBJ1-2, with TRBD1 identical over 7 bases. In germline, CDR1 is ENHRY, CDR2 SYGVKD. CDR3 length equals 16 residues. Trimming at V came to 4 bases and at J to 0 bases, leaving 8 bases not matched to a gene. The CDR3 nucleotides are TGTGCCATCAGTGTAAGGGGACAGTGGGCTAACTATGGCTACACCTTC. Its translation: CAISVRGQWANYGYTF.

The sample holds one count of this clonotype. The CDR3 does not close with the conserved phenylalanine or tryptophan, likely indicating a read error. The rearrangement links TRBV11-2 to TRBJ2-7; 8 nucleotides line up with TRBD2. Germline loops: CDR1 SGHAT, CDR2 FQNNGV. V lost 9 bases to trimming and J lost 6 bases; unmatched junction nucleotides: 16. The CDR3 spans 15 residues. CDR3 loop: CASSIDRGLVPEQYS. CDR3 coding DNA: TGTGCCAGTAGCATAGATAGGGGACTAGTTCCCGAGCAGTACTCC.

This clonotype was observed many times. The chain recombines TRBV29-1 with TRBJ2-6; D possibly uses TRBD1 or TRBD2 (5 bases each). Per the germline V gene, CDR1 is SQVTM and CDR2 is ANQGSEA. Deletions cut 4 bases from V and 0 bases from J, with 7 bases between. The CDR3 extends over 14 amino acids. In nucleotides, the CDR3 is TGCAGCGTTGGGGGGAGCTCTGGGGCCAACGTCCTGACTTTC. It encodes CSVGGSSGANVLTF.